A single sample gave rise to the 7 T cell receptor beta chains below, sequenced in a study of PD-1 blockade in classical Hodgkin lymphoma. Some clones are missing from TCRdb's copy, which holds only in-frame ones; the method was immunoSEQ multiplex PCR. The sample yields approximately 6,800 clones, approximately 60% seen once. Time point: cycle 4 day 1 (C4D1), after 6 weeks of nivolumab. Each of the patients experienced relapse following autologous stem cell transplantation, and their brentuximab vedotin exposure differed. After PBMCs were thawed, their CD8+ T cells were isolated by magnetic negative selection. The sample here was CD8+ T cells from blood, taken before the fourth cycle of nivolumab. These receptors originate from a human donor with classical Hodgkin lymphoma.

The V gene is TRBV11-2, the J gene TRBJ1-2, with D uncertain. Germline V gene lookup returns CDR1 SGHAT and CDR2 FQNNGV. The CDR3 sequence is 13 residues long. Trimming removed 5 bases from V and 7 bases from J, with 14 bases in between. The CDR3 DNA follows: TGTGCCAGCAGCAGGGTTACGGTATTTGGCTACACCTTC. Amino acid sequence: CASSRVTVFGYTF.

V is TRBV25-1 and J is TRBJ2-7; a possible D gene is TRBD1 (6 bases). Germline V gene sequence: CDR1 MGHDK, CDR2 SYGVNS. CDR3 length: 15 residues. The V end lost 2 bases, the J end lost 5 bases, and 16 bases lay between the germline ends. The CDR3 protein is CASSETPEDRHEQYF. In DNA, the CDR3 is TGTGCCAGCAGTGAAACCCCTGAGGACAGACACGAGCAGTACTTC.

The chain carries TRBV7-9 and TRBJ2-3, with no clear D. Germline V gives CDR1 SEHNR, CDR2 FQNEAQ (reference sequence). The CDR3 loop spans 15 amino acids. The V end was cut by 3 bases, the J end by 0 bases, with 10 bases between. CDR3 loop: CASSFGGYSTDTQYF. The DNA for the CDR3 is TGTGCCAGCAGCTTCGGTGGTTATAGCACAGATACGCAGTATTTT.

Remarks on this clone: The same CDR3 is also encoded by other DNA sequences in this sample. This chain uses TRBV15 with TRBJ1-2; 8 bases align to TRBD1. CDR1 and CDR2 from the germline V gene are LNHNV and YYDKDF (reference sequence). V shed 5 bases, J shed 4 bases, and the junction held 3 bases outside the gene matches. This CDR3 region has 13 residues. As DNA, the CDR3 is TGTGCCACCAGCCGCGGGACAGGCTATGGCTACACCTTC. Amino acids: CATSRGTGYGYTF. The full variable domain, with the rest looked up from reference TRBV15 and TRBJ1-2, is DAMVIQNPRYQVTQFGKPVTLSCSQTLNHNVMYWYQQKSSQAPKLLFHYYDKDFNNEADTPDNFQSRRPNTSFCFLDIRSPGLGDTAMYLCATSRGTGYGYTFGSGTRLTVV.

This clone showed up just once. The genes are TRBV19 and TRBJ2-7; no clear D gene. V was pared by 5 bases and J by 3 bases, with 11 bases between. Per the germline V gene, CDR1 is LNHDA and CDR2 is SQIVND (reference sequence). The CDR3 is made up of 13 amino acids. CDR3 residues: CASSSGENYEQYF. The CDR3 bases are TGTGCCAGTAGTTCCGGAGAGAACTACGAGCAGTACTTC.

This clone is labeled medium-sized. Within the sample, other DNA sequences also encode this same CDR3. The chain uses TRBV2 and TRBJ1-5; the D gene is possibly TRBD1 (5 bases). CDR1 is SNHLY, CDR2 FYNNEI, per germline. Trimming left V 6 bases short and J 4 bases short, with 10 bases between. This CDR3 is 13 amino acids long. The CDR3 region is CASSDRPNQPQHF. The CDR3 nucleotides are TGTGCCAGCAGCGACAGACCAAATCAGCCCCAGCATTTT.

V gene TRBV7-2 combines with J gene TRBJ1-1; D perhaps matches TRBD1 (5 bases). The CDR3 extends over 12 amino acids. Germline V gene sequence: CDR1 SGHTA, CDR2 FQGNSA. V lost 5 bases and J lost 5, with 9 bases in between. CDR3: CASSMGETEAFF. In nucleotides, the CDR3 is TGTGCCAGCAGCATGGGGGAGACTGAAGCTTTCTTT. The full variable domain, rest sourced from reference TRBV7-2 and TRBJ1-1, is GAGVSQSPSNKVTEKGKDVELRCDPISGHTALYWYRQSLGQGLEFLIYFQGNSAPDKSGLPSDRFSAERTGGSVSTLTIQRTQQEDSAVYLCASSMGETEAFFGQGTRLTVV.